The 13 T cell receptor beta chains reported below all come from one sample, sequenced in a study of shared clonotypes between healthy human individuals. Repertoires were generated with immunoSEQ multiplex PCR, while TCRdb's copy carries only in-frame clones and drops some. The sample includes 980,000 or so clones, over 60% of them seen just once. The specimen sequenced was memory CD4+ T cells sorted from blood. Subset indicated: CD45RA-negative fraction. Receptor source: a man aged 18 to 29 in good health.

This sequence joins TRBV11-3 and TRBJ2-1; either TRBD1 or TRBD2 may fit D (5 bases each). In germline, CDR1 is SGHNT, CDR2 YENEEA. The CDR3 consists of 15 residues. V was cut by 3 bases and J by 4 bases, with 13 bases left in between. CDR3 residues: CASSFGTDSYNEQFF. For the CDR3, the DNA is TGTGCCAGCAGCTTCGGGACGGATTCTTACAATGAGCAGTTCTTC.

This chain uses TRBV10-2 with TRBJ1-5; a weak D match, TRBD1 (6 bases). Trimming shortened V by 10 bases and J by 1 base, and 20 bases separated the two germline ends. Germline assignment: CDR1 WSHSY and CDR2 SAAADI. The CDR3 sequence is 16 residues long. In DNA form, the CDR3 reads TGCGCCACCAGCGGGGGGCTGGTTGGGAGCAATCAGCCCCAGCATTTT. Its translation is CATSGGLVGSNQPQHF.

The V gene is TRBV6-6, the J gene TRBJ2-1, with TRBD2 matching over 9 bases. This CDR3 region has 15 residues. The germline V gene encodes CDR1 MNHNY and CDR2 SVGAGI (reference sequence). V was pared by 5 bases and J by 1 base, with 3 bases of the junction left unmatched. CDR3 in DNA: TGTGCCAGCAGTCCGACTAGCGGTTCCTACAATGAGCAGTTCTTC. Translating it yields CASSPTSGSYNEQFF.

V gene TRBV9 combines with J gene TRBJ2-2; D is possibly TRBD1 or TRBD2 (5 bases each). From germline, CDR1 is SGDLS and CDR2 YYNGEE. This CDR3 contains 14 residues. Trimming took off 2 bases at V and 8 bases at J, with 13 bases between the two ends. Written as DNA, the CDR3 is TGTGCCAGCAGCGTGCTGGGGACCTTGGGGGAGCTGTTTTTT. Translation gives CASSVLGTLGELFF.

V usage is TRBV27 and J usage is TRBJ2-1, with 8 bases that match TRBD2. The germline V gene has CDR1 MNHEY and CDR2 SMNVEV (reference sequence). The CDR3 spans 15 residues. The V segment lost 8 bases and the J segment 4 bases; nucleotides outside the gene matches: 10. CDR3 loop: CASRSLAGQYNEQFF. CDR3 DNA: TGTGCCAGCCGATCTCTAGCGGGCCAATACAATGAGCAGTTCTTC.

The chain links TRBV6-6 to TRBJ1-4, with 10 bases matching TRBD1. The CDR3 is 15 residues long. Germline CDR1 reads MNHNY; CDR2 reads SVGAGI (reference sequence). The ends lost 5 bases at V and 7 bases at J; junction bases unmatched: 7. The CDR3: CASSRQGAWGEKLFF. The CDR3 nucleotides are TGTGCCAGCAGTCGACAGGGGGCTTGGGGTGAAAAACTGTTTTTT.

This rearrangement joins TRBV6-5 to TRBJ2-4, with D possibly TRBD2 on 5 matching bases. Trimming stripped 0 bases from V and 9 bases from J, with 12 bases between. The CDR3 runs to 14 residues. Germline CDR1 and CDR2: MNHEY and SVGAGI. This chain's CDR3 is CASSYSRAPRIQYF. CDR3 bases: TGTGCCAGCAGTTACTCGAGGGCGCCACGCATTCAGTACTTC.

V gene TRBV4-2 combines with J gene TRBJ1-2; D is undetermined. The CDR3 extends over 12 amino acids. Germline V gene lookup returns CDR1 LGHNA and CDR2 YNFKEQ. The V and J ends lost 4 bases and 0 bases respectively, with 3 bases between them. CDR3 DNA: TGTGCCAGCAGCCCCGCTAACTATGGCTACACCTTC. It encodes CASSPANYGYTF.

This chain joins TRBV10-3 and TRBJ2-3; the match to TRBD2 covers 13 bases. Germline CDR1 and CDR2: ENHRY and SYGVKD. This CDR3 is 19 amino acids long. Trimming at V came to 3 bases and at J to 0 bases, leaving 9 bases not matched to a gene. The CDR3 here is CAISDQVTSGRTSTDTQYF. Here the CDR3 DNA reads TGTGCCATCAGTGATCAAGTGACTAGCGGGAGGACTAGCACAGATACGCAGTATTTT.

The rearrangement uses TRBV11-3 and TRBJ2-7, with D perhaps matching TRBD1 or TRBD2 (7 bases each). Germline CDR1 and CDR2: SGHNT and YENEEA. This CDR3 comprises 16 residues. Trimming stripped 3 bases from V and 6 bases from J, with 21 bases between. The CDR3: CASSFAGGGLSLEQYF. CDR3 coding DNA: TGTGCCAGCAGCTTCGCAGGGGGAGGGCTCAGTCTCGAGCAGTACTTC.

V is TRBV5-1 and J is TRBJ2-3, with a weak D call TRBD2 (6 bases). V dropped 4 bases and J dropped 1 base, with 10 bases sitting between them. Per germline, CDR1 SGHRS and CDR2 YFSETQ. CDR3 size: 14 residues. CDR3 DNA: TGCGCCAGCAGCGGGGGACTTCGCACAGATACGCAGTATTTT. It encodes CASSGGLRTDTQYF.

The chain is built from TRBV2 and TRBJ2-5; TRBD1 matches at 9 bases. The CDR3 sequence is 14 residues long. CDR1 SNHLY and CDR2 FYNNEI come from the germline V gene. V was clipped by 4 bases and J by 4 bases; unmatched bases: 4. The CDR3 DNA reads TGTGCCAGCAGTGTGCACAGGGGGCCAGAGACCCAGTACTTC. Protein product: CASSVHRGPETQYF.

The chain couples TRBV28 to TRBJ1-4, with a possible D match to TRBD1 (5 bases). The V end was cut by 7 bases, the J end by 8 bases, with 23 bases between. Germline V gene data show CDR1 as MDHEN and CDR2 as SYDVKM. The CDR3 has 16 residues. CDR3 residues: CASTAGEGWGMEKLFF. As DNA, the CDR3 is TGTGCCAGCACGGCCGGAGAGGGGTGGGGGATGGAAAAACTGTTTTTT.